This T cell receptor beta chain was observed in a study of blood T cell repertoires in COVID-19. The overall study: The study drew acute and convalescent COVID-19 samples from the United States, Italy and Spain.

Original analysis: Nucleated cell number was recorded as an estimate derived from reference gene primer amplification. The data were produced by immunoSEQ multiplex PCR, yet TCRdb's version contains in-frame clones alone and is incomplete. V and J calls and clone size are given by that table; D and trimming were obtained from the DNA. The sample includes 240,000 or so clones, roughly 86% of them seen just once. This CDR3 is built from 17 residues. J was trimmed by 0 bases and V by 0 bases; bases with no gene match: 7. Germline loops: CDR1 LNHNV, CDR2 YYDKDF (reference sequence). The clonotype originates from an elderly man with acute or convalescent COVID-19. This chain uses TRBV15 with TRBJ1-2; TRBD1 agrees at 7 bases. Source material: peripheral blood. For the CDR3, the DNA is TGTGCCACCAGCAGAGAGAGTGGGACAGTTGCTAACTATGGCTACACCTTC. It is translated as CATSRESGTVANYGYTF.